One and the same sample provided the 27 T cell receptor beta chains below, sequenced in a study of blood T cells in healthy people across ages. It was with a sample-barcoded 5' primer and a J-beta primer mix that a second PCR of about 6 to 11 cycles was run. MiXCR, run by TCRdb on the 5' RACE reads, gives a single entry per CDR3 protein. The sample records about 1.1 million distinct CDR3 sequences, around two fifths being singletons. Source material: blood. These receptors were obtained from a man between 18 and 35 years old in good health.

CDR3 in DNA: TGTGCCAGCAGCTTAGCTAGACTAGCGGGGGAGCAGTTCTTC. This sequence encodes CASSLARLAGEQFF. The chain links TRBV7-2 to TRBJ2-1, with 11 nucleotides matching TRBD2. This CDR3 is 14 amino acids long. The germline gives CDR1 SGHTA, CDR2 FQGNSA. After removal of 0 bases from V and 10 bases from J, the junction contained 2 bases not matched to a gene.

Turning to this clonotype: One end of the junction fails to match germline, which may point to a read error. V usage is TRBV15 and J usage is TRBJ2-5; D might be TRBD1 (5 bases). Germline lookup yields CDR1 LNHNV and CDR2 YYDKDF (reference sequence). There are 18 residues in the CDR3. CDR3 bases: TGTGCCACCAACAGAAAAAGATGGGCCCAGGGAACTCAAGAGACCCAGTACTTC. Translation gives CATNRKRWAQGTQETQYF.

A few counts support this clonotype. The V and J genes are TRBV2 and TRBJ2-3; 9 positions match TRBD1. Germline V lookup: CDR1 SNHLY, CDR2 FYNNEI. This CDR3 spans 15 amino acids. V lost 7 bases, J lost 2 bases, and 7 bases stayed unmatched. CDR3 sequence reads: CASTEQGANTDTQYF. As DNA, the CDR3 is TGTGCCAGCACCGAACAGGGGGCAAACACAGATACGCAGTATTTT.

There are a few counts of this clonotype. J is TRBJ1-4 and V is TRBV20-1; D unresolved. This CDR3 region has 14 residues. V was clipped by 0 bases and J by 3 bases, with 8 bases between them. The V gene's germline CDR1 is DFQATT and CDR2 SNEGSKA (reference sequence). Here the CDR3 reads CSAREGSSNEKLFF. CDR3 coding DNA: TGCAGTGCTAGAGAGGGCAGTTCTAATGAAAAACTGTTTTTT.

This clonotype was seen only a few times. The chain joins TRBV28 to TRBJ2-1; the match to TRBD1 covers 9 bases. Germline CDR1 MDHEN, CDR2 SYDVKM. Trimming removed 5 bases from V and 0 bases from J; junction bases left unmatched: 11. The CDR3 runs to 18 residues. This CDR3 reads CASSLTQGQGSSYNEQFF. CDR3 nucleotides: TGTGCCAGCAGTCTGACGCAGGGACAGGGCAGCTCCTACAATGAGCAGTTCTTC.

The chain joins TRBV12-3 or TRBV12-4 to TRBJ2-5; TRBD1 matches 7 bases. With V trimmed by 6 bases and J by 2 bases, 6 bases remained unmatched. This CDR3 is 14 amino acids long. In DNA, the CDR3 is TGTGCCAGCAGGAGGCCGGGACAGCAAGAGACCCAGTACTTC. The encoded protein is CASRRPGQQETQYF.

The genes are TRBV6-2 or TRBV6-3 and TRBJ2-5; D is unclear. CDR1 and CDR2 from the germline V gene are MNHEY and SVGEGT. The CDR3 has 14 amino acids. Trimming cost V 4 bases and J 3 bases, with 12 bases left between them. CDR3 in amino acids: CASSSPDIKETQYF. The CDR3 nucleotides read TGTGCCAGCAGTTCTCCAGACATAAAAGAGACCCAGTACTTC.

This clonotype has more than one count but fewer than ten. In DNA form, the CDR3 reads TGCAGCGCGGCGGGGTTCTCTGAAGCTTTCTTT. Its protein is CSAAGFSEAFF. This chain joins TRBV20-1 and TRBJ1-1; the D is unclear. The CDR3 sequence is 11 residues long. CDR1 DFQATT and CDR2 SNEGSKA come from the germline V gene (reference sequence).

Comment on this clonotype: One end of the junction does not line up with germline, which may come from a read error. The V gene is TRBV12-3 or TRBV12-4, the J gene TRBJ2-3; 7 positions agree with TRBD1. The CDR3 length is 13 residues. The CDR3: CAGRRTGADTQYF. The DNA of the CDR3 is TGTGCCGGCAGAAGAACAGGGGCAGATACGCAGTATTTT.

This clonotype was found a few times. The V call is TRBV5-1, the J call TRBJ1-5; no definite D call. CDR1 is SGHRS, CDR2 YFSETQ, per germline. V was clipped by 1 base and J by 4 bases, with 9 bases between them. CDR3 length: 14 amino acids. The CDR3 loop is CASSLNGLNQPQHF. CDR3 DNA: TGCGCCAGCAGCTTGAACGGTCTTAATCAGCCCCAGCATTTT.

This chain uses TRBV3-1 with TRBJ1-5; D is unresolved. The CDR3 length is 15 residues. CDR1 and CDR2 (germline): LGHDT, YNNKEL (reference sequence). V gave up 1 base and J gave up 5 bases, with 12 bases separating them. The CDR3 DNA reads as TGTGCCAGCAGCCAAGTATTGGCCCGGCATCAGCCCCAGCATTTT. Protein product: CASSQVLARHQPQHF.

This clonotype was counted only a few times. V gene TRBV6-2 or TRBV6-3 combines with J gene TRBJ2-7, with unresolved D. The germline gives CDR1 MNHEY, CDR2 SVGEGT. The CDR3 sequence is 12 residues long. Between the trimmed V and J ends, which lost 8 bases and 3 bases, there was a span of 11 bases. CDR3 amino acids: CASSKALYEQYF. CDR3 bases: TGTGCCAGCTCAAAAGCCCTCTACGAGCAGTACTTC.

This clonotype turned up a few times. The rearrangement links TRBV5-1 to TRBJ2-1; the match to TRBD1 covers 9 bases. This CDR3 contains 15 residues. Germline V gene sequence: CDR1 SGHRS, CDR2 YFSETQ. With V trimmed by 1 base and J by 8 bases, 7 bases remained unmatched. DNA of the CDR3: TGCGCCAGCAGCTTGCCGGGACAGGGTATTCATGAGCAGTTCTTC. Protein product: CASSLPGQGIHEQFF.

This clonotype turned up a few times. The chain joins TRBV5-1 to TRBJ1-1; D is possibly TRBD1 (6 bases). CDR1 is SGHRS, CDR2 YFSETQ, per germline. Trimming shortened V by 4 bases and J by 7 bases, and 8 bases separated the two germline ends. This CDR3 is built from 11 residues. As DNA, the CDR3 is TGCGCCAGCAGCACAGGGCTTGAAGCTTTCTTT. Encoded protein: CASSTGLEAFF.

V and J are TRBV29-1 and TRBJ2-1, with 11 bases matching TRBD2. V dropped 3 bases and J dropped 5; count of bases not matched to a gene: 3. Germline values: CDR1 SQVTM, CDR2 ANQGSEA. The CDR3 consists of 14 residues. CDR3 sequence: CSVEGLAEHNEQFF. The CDR3 nucleotides are TGCAGCGTTGAGGGACTAGCGGAACACAATGAGCAGTTCTTC.

The gene calls are TRBV5-1 and TRBJ1-1; tentatively, D is TRBD1 (5 bases). The CDR3 covers 15 residues. Germline CDR1 and CDR2: SGHRS and YFSETQ. V lost 4 bases to trimming and J lost 4 bases, with 17 bases between them. CDR3 DNA: TGCGCCAGCAGCCTAGCAACAGGTCTTTCCACTGAAGCTTTCTTT. As protein: CASSLATGLSTEAFF.

This chain uses TRBV6-5 with TRBJ1-2, with D uncertain. The germline V and J ends were trimmed by 0 bases and 2 bases, with 10 bases remaining between them. There are 15 residues in the CDR3. Germline CDR1 reads MNHEY; CDR2 reads SVGAGI. For the CDR3, the DNA is TGTGCCAGCAGTTACTCCTTACCGCTGAACTATGGCTACACCTTC. Residues: CASSYSLPLNYGYTF.

V usage is TRBV6-6 and J usage is TRBJ2-3, with 9 bases matching TRBD2. J gave up 4 bases and V 6 bases, and 14 bases lay outside the gene matches. The CDR3 loop spans 17 amino acids. CDR1 MNHNY and CDR2 SVGAGI come from the germline V gene (reference sequence). CDR3 region: CASSHLPKRGVPDTQYF. In DNA, the CDR3 is TGTGCCAGCAGCCACCTCCCCAAGCGGGGGGTACCAGATACGCAGTATTTT.

The rearrangement uses TRBV27 and TRBJ1-1; TRBD1 agrees at 7 bases. The J segment lost 6 bases and the V segment lost 4 bases, leaving 11 bases of the junction unmatched. The CDR3 covers 15 residues. Germline-derived CDR1 and CDR2 are MNHEY and SMNVEV (reference sequence). As DNA, the CDR3 is TGTGCCAGCAGTTCTGGGGCCGGGACAGCCGCTGAAGCTTTCTTT. Its protein product is CASSSGAGTAAEAFF.

Written as DNA, the CDR3 is TGCGCCAGCAGCCCGACGACAGTCTCTAATGAAAAACTGTTTTTT. Translated: CASSPTTVSNEKLFF. This chain joins TRBV4-3 and TRBJ1-4; D perhaps matches TRBD1 (5 bases). Germline V gene sequence: CDR1 LGHNA, CDR2 YSLEER. The CDR3 totals 15 residues. Trimming took off 4 bases at V and 3 bases at J, with 12 bases between the two ends.

The V and J genes are TRBV12-3 or TRBV12-4 and TRBJ1-5, with 8 bases matching TRBD1. J gave up 2 bases and V 6 bases, and 6 bases lay outside the gene matches. The CDR3 is made up of 15 amino acids. The CDR3 sequence is CASSLADRGNQPQHF. CDR3 DNA: TGTGCCAGCAGCCTCGCGGACAGGGGCAATCAGCCCCAGCATTTT.

This clonotype was seen more than once but under ten times. The V and J genes are TRBV29-1 and TRBJ2-7; D perhaps matches TRBD1 (6 bases). The CDR3 runs to 14 residues. Trimming shortened V by 1 base and J by 1 base, and 11 bases separated the two germline ends. Germline assignment: CDR1 SQVTM and CDR2 ANQGSEA. The DNA of the CDR3 is TGCAGCGTTGAAGGGGCACAGGGTTCCTACGAGCAGTACTTC. Amino acid sequence: CSVEGAQGSYEQYF.

CDR3 nucleotides: TGTGCCAGCAGCGACGGTGATACTGACTATGGCTACACCTTC. The encoded protein is CASSDGDTDYGYTF. The V gene is TRBV9, the J gene TRBJ1-2; D is uncertain. Germline V lookup: CDR1 SGDLS, CDR2 YYNGEE. V was clipped by 3 bases and J by 3 bases, with 12 bases between them. This CDR3 is 14 amino acids long. Filled out from reference TRBV9 and TRBJ1-2, the complete variable domain reads DSGVTQTPKHLITATGQRVTLRCSPRSGDLSVYWYQQSLDQGLQFLIQYYNGEERAKGNILERFSAQQFPDLHSELNLSSLELGDSALYFCASSDGDTDYGYTFGSGTRLTVV.

This chain joins TRBV7-8 and TRBJ1-5; D not resolved. Germline CDR1 is SGHVS and CDR2 is FQNEAQ. The V end was cut by 2 bases, the J end by 3 bases, with 14 bases between. The CDR3 length is 16 residues. The CDR3 protein is CASSLLTPPANQPQHF. The CDR3 nucleotides are TGTGCCAGCAGCTTATTAACCCCTCCCGCCAATCAGCCCCAGCATTTT. Complete variable domain (other parts from reference TRBV7-8 and TRBJ1-5): GAGVSQSPRYKVAKRGQDVALRCDPISGHVSLFWYQQALGQGPEFLTYFQNEAQLDKSGLPSDRFFAERPEGSVSTLKIQRTQQEDSAVYLCASSLLTPPANQPQHFGDGTRLSIL.

J is TRBJ1-4 and V is TRBV7-8; no definite D call. The V gene lost 11 bases and the J gene lost 4 bases, with 20 bases spanning the gap. The germline V gene encodes CDR1 SGHVS and CDR2 FQNEAQ. The CDR3 covers 15 residues. The CDR3 is CAPQANASFNEKLFF. The CDR3, as DNA: TGTGCCCCCCAGGCGAATGCCTCTTTTAATGAAAAACTGTTTTTT.

The chain combines TRBV19 with TRBJ1-5; no clear D gene. This CDR3 contains 14 residues. Germline V gene lookup returns CDR1 LNHDA and CDR2 SQIVND (reference sequence). V shed 7 bases and J shed 2 bases, with 12 bases lying between them. The CDR3 here is CASTMPAGNQPQHF. In DNA, the CDR3 is TGTGCCAGTACCATGCCAGCGGGCAATCAGCCCCAGCATTTT.

This clonotype has just one count. The chain is built from TRBV3-1 and TRBJ2-3; a weak D match, TRBD2 (6 bases). The germline CDR1 and CDR2 sequences are LGHDT and YNNKEL (reference sequence). The CDR3 is made up of 15 amino acids. V lost 4 bases and J lost 0, with 11 bases in between. CDR3 in amino acids: CASSLVSGSTDTQYF. The CDR3 DNA follows: TGTGCCAGCAGCCTCGTGAGCGGGAGCACAGATACGCAGTATTTT.